This TCR beta chain comes out of a study of CD8+ T cells in alopecia areata. Study background: The drug, oral tofacitinib, was given to treated patients at 5 to 10 mg twice daily. The study's findings and limits: Clonality was higher in lesional than normal scalp, especially in alopecia totalis/universalis.

With respect to this clone: As yet, its antigen is unknown.

Germline-derived CDR1 and CDR2 are SGHRS and YFSETQ. The ends lost 1 base at V and 4 bases at J; junction bases unmatched: 10. The CDR3 is made up of 16 amino acids. Specified treatment: oral pan-JAK inhibitor, 5-10 mg twice daily. Individuals with alopecia areata gave both lesional scalp punch biopsies and peripheral blood for collection. Sequencing templates came from extracted RNA that was reverse transcribed into cDNA. The data were produced by immunoSEQ multiplex PCR, yet TCRdb's version contains in-frame clones alone and is incomplete. Among 190,000 or so clones listed, roughly 60% were seen once.

This clonotype was obtained from a human donor with alopecia areata. The chain couples TRBV5-1 to TRBJ1-1; 7 bases line up with TRBD1. The specimen comprised CD4+ T cells sorted from blood, sampled at week 24, from a patient treated with tofacitinib. In nucleotides, the CDR3 is TGCGCCAGCAGCTTGCTACAGGGGCCTCATGGCACTGAAGCTTTCTTT. Its protein product is CASSLLQGPHGTEAFF.